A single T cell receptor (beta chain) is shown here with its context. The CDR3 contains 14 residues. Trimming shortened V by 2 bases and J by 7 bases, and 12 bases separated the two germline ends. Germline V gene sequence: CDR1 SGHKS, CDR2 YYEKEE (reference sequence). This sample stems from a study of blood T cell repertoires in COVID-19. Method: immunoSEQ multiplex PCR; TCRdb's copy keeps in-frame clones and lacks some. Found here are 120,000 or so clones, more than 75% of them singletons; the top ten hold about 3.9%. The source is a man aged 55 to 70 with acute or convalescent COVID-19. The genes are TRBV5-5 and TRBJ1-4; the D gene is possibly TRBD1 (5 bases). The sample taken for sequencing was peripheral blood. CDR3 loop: CASSLFGGGEKLFF. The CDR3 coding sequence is TGTGCCAGCAGCTTATTCGGGGGAGGTGAAAAACTGTTTTTT. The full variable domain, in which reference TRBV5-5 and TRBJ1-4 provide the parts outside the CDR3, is DAGVTQSPTHLIKTRGQQVTLRCSPISGHKSVSWYQQVLGQGPQFIFQYYEKEERGRGNFPDRFSARQFPNYSSELNVNALLLGDSALYLCASSLFGGGEKLFFGSGTQLSVL.